The 8 T cell receptor beta chains presented below share a single source sample, sequenced in a study of CD8 T cells in Susac syndrome. RNA amounts of about 0.5 to 1 ug underwent reverse transcription with random hexamers. TCRdb re-analysed the immunoSEQ multiplex PCR reads in MiXCR, keeping a single row per CDR3 protein. The data contain approximately 190,000 distinct CDR3 sequences, over 85% of them singletons. The specimen sequenced was CD4+ T cells from PBMCs. Receptors were obtained from a human donor in good health.

This clonotype has only one observation. The chain is built from TRBV28 and TRBJ1-2; D may be TRBD1 (5 bases). The CDR3 loop spans 12 amino acids. Between the trimmed V and J ends, which lost 7 bases and 4 bases, there was a span of 10 bases. Germline lookup yields CDR1 MDHEN and CDR2 SYDVKM. As DNA, the CDR3 is TGTGCCAGCACTAGGGACGGCTATGGCTACACCTTC. It codes for CASTRDGYGYTF.

V is TRBV12-3 or TRBV12-4 and J is TRBJ2-5, with D possibly being TRBD2 (6 bases). CDR3 length: 15 amino acids. Trimming cost V 3 bases and J 1 base, with 12 bases left between them. CDR3 sequence: CASSFSGGTQETQYF. Written as DNA, the CDR3 is TGTGCCAGCAGTTTTTCCGGGGGAACCCAAGAGACCCAGTACTTC.

The chain links TRBV10-3 to TRBJ2-2, with D possibly being TRBD1 or TRBD2 (5 bases each). The CDR3 spans 18 residues. CDR1 is ENHRY, CDR2 SYGVKD, per germline. Trimming took off 3 bases at V and 3 bases at J, with 20 bases between the two ends. CDR3 sequence: CAISDSGGFSTHTGELFF. CDR3 nucleotide sequence: TGTGCCATCAGTGATTCTGGGGGTTTTAGTACTCACACCGGGGAGCTGTTTTTT.

The table lists this clonotype with a count of one. The rearrangement joins TRBV12-3 or TRBV12-4 to TRBJ2-7; the D is unclear. This CDR3 is built from 14 residues. V was trimmed by 6 bases and J by 5 bases, leaving 17 bases between them. CDR3 sequence: CASRETGPGNEQYF. DNA of the CDR3: TGTGCCAGCAGGGAGACTGGGCCTGGCAACGAGCAGTACTTC.

This chain links TRBV9 with TRBJ2-7; 9 bases agree with TRBD2. Germline loops: CDR1 SGDLS, CDR2 YYNGEE. V trimming: 0 bases; J trimming: 4 bases; junction bases outside the gene matches: 5. The CDR3 has 15 amino acids. The DNA of the CDR3 is TGTGCCAGCAGCGTAGAAGCGGGGGGTTCTTACGAGCAGTACTTC. This gives the protein CASSVEAGGSYEQYF.

The chain recombines TRBV7-6 with TRBJ1-2; D ambiguous. The CDR3 spans 15 residues. Trimming removed 1 base from V and 2 bases from J, with 11 bases in between. CDR1 and CDR2 (germline): SGHVS, FNYEAQ. This chain's CDR3 is CASSLGTDPNYGYTF. The CDR3 coding sequence is TGTGCCAGCAGCTTAGGAACGGACCCGAACTATGGCTACACCTTC.

The DNA of the CDR3 is TGTGCCACCAGTGATTCCGCCGGCTCTAGCAATCAGCCCCAGCATTTT. Protein sequence: CATSDSAGSSNQPQHF. The chain recombines TRBV24-1 with TRBJ1-5, with no clear D. Germline V CDR1 and CDR2: KGHDR, SFDVKD. CDR3 length: 16 residues. Trimming took off 2 bases at V and 0 bases at J, with 10 bases between the two ends.

This chain links TRBV18 with TRBJ2-7; 12 bases are a match to TRBD2. There are 15 residues in the CDR3. With 3 bases clipped from V and 4 bases from J, the junction kept 4 bases outside the gene matches. Looked up from germline, CDR1 is KGHSH and CDR2 is LQKENI. CDR3 coding DNA: TGTGCCAGCTCACCCCTAGCGGGGGGGACTTACGAGCAGTACGTC. Encoded protein: CASSPLAGGTYEQYV.